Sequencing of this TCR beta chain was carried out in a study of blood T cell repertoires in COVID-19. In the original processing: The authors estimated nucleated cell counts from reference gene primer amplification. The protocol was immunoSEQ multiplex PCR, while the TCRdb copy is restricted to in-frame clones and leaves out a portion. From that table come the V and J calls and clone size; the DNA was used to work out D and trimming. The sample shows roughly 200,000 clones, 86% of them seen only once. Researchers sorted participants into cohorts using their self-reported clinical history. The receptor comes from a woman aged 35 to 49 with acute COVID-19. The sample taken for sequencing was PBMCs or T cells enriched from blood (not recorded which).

CDR3 nucleotide sequence: TGTGCCAGCAGACGGGGTAACTCACCCCTCCACTTT. It translates to CASRRGNSPLHF. The rearrangement uses TRBV2 and TRBJ1-6; D gene ambiguous. CDR1 is SNHLY and CDR2 is FYNNEI in the germline V gene. The CDR3 is 12 amino acids. Trimming removed 6 bases from V and 10 bases from J, with 10 bases in between.